A selection of T cell receptor beta chains follows, all from one sample in a study of OX40 agonist ivuxolimab in advanced cancers. The repertoire was sequenced with immunoSEQ multiplex PCR; TCRdb's copy has only in-frame clones and lacks some. Among around 70,000 clones, around four fifths were seen once, and the ten largest hold 1.5% to 2%. Sequenced material: CD4+ or CD8+ T cells sorted from blood, taken in a trial of the OX40 agonist ivuxolimab. The receptors here all came from an adult with an advanced solid tumor such as melanoma, head and neck, liver or kidney cancer. Both conserved end residues are part of each CDR3. The D gene is left open where the match is weak. Size values are once, few and many counts, or a class for expanded clones, and some rows have none.

size: once; V: TRBV11-3; D: NA; J: TRBJ1-6; DNA: TGTGCCAGCAGCTTAGATGCTAATTCACCCCTCCACTTT; CDR3: CASSLDANSPLHF
size: NA; V: TRBV4-2; D: NA; J: TRBJ1-1; DNA: TGTGCCAGCAGCCAAGATCGGGGGTTACAGAACACTGAAGCTTTCTTT; CDR3: CASSQDRGLQNTEAFF
size: NA; V: TRBV9; D: TRBD2; J: TRBJ2-1; DNA: TGTGCCAGCAGCCCTATTACGGGACTAGCTAGAAATGAGCAGTTCTTC; CDR3: CASSPITGLARNEQFF
size: few; V: TRBV19; D: TRBD1; J: TRBJ1-2; DNA: TGTGCCAGTAGTCCCCGGGACAGCTATGGCTACACCTTC; CDR3: CASSPRDSYGYTF
size: NA; V: TRBV19; D: TRBD1; J: TRBJ1-5; DNA: TGTGCCAGTAGGGCGGGACAGTATCGGGGCAATCAGCCCCAGCATTTT; CDR3: CASRAGQYRGNQPQHF
size: NA; V: TRBV5-4; D: NA; J: TRBJ2-7; DNA: TGTGCCAGCAGCTTGGCCAGTGGTGGGGTGGCCTACGAGCAGTACTTC; CDR3: CASSLASGGVAYEQYF
size: NA; V: TRBV2; D: NA; J: TRBJ1-4; DNA: TGTGCCAGCAGTGCCTCAGGCCAGGCAACTAATGAAAAACTGTTTTTT; CDR3: CASSASGQATNEKLFF
size: once; V: TRBV5-4; D: TRBD1; J: TRBJ1-3; DNA: TGTGCCAGCAGCTTGACAGGGGACTCTGGAAACACCATATATTTT; CDR3: CASSLTGDSGNTIYF
size: NA; V: TRBV6-6; D: NA; J: TRBJ1-2; DNA: TGTGCCAGCAGCCCTCGGGAGCGGTATGGCTACACCTTC; CDR3: CASSPRERYGYTF
size: NA; V: TRBV6-6; D: NA; J: TRBJ2-5; DNA: TGTGCCAGCACCTACTTGAGAAGCCAAGAGACCCAGTACTTC; CDR3: CASTYLRSQETQYF
size: NA; V: TRBV7-2; D: NA; J: TRBJ2-7; DNA: TGTGCCAGCAGCCCCGCACAGGCCTACGAGCAGTACTTC; CDR3: CASSPAQAYEQYF
size: NA; V: TRBV6-6; D: NA; J: TRBJ2-2; DNA: TGTGCCAGTGGGAGGCCGGAGGACACCGGGGAGCTGTTTTTT; CDR3: CASGRPEDTGELFF
size: NA; V: TRBV14; D: TRBD1; J: TRBJ2-7; DNA: TGTGCCAGCAGCCGTCGCTTCGGGACAGCCGACGAGCAGTACTTC; CDR3: CASSRRFGTADEQYF
size: NA; V: TRBV9; D: TRBD2; J: TRBJ2-2; DNA: TGTGCCAGCAGCCCCCGCGCTAGCGGGGCGGGAACCGGGGAGCTGTTTTTT; CDR3: CASSPRASGAGTGELFF
size: NA; V: TRBV28; D: NA; J: TRBJ2-3; DNA: TGTGCCGGAGGCGGTACAAGCACAGATACGCAGTATTTT; CDR3: CAGGGTSTDTQYF
size: NA; V: TRBV27; D: NA; J: TRBJ2-1; DNA: TGTGCCAGCAGTTTCCATCGGGAGTCCCTACTCTTC; CDR3: CASSFHRESLLF
size: NA; V: TRBV7-9; D: TRBD1; J: TRBJ1-3; DNA: TGTGCCACCTCGTTCGGGACAGGCTCTGGAAACACCATATATTTT; CDR3: CATSFGTGSGNTIYF
size: NA; V: TRBV28; D: TRBD1; J: TRBJ1-2; DNA: TGTGCCAGCAGTCCCGGCAGGGCAGGGGGTAACTATGGCTACACCTTC; CDR3: CASSPGRAGGNYGYTF
size: NA; V: TRBV7-9; D: NA; J: TRBJ2-1; DNA: TGTGCCAGCAGCTTCTGGCGTACGGAGGGTTTCAATGAGCAGTTCTTC; CDR3: CASSFWRTEGFNEQFF